This T cell receptor beta chain was found in a study of blood T cell repertoires in COVID-19. The wider study: Sites across the United States, Italy and Spain contributed samples from acute and convalescent COVID-19. T cells, B-cell-depleted T cells, or PBMCs provided the cDNA or gDNA that served as material.

Study processing details: Amplifying reference gene primers gave estimates of nucleated cell counts. Profiled with immunoSEQ multiplex PCR; TCRdb holds only in-frame clones, not every one. V, J and clone size reflect that table, while D and trimming were determined from the DNA. The sample yields 180,000 or so clones, 70% to 90% seen once. Germline V gene data show CDR1 as MGHRA and CDR2 as YSYEKL. The V end lost 1 base, the J end lost 4 bases, and 10 bases lay between the germline ends. The CDR3 is 14 amino acids. The origin of this receptor is a woman older than 75 with acute or convalescent COVID-19. Sequencing input: peripheral blood. The V gene is TRBV4-1, the J gene TRBJ1-2; no reliable D call. The CDR3 sequence is CASSQAAGFYGYTF. The CDR3 region has the DNA TGCGCCAGCAGCCAAGCGGCCGGGTTCTATGGCTACACCTTC.